The source of this T cell receptor (beta chain) is a study of cytomegalovirus exposure and HLA in healthy donors. Whole-study findings and limits: Altogether, around 160 TCR beta chains were recorded as cytomegalovirus-associated.

The CDR3 spans 15 residues. Per germline, CDR1 SGHDT and CDR2 YYEEEE. As concerns this clone: Its antigen remains unidentified. Mismatch with germline at one junction end may stem from a read error.

Vbeta (60) and Jbeta (13) primers were used in the PCR. TCRdb's copy holds only in-frame clones and misses some; the assay was immunoSEQ multiplex PCR. The sample yields roughly 130,000 clones, 60% to 75% seen once. Sequences were obtained from PBMCs. The chain employs TRBV5-6 and TRBJ2-5; TRBD1 aligns across 10 bases. This receptor was identified in a woman aged 50 to 65 in good health and CMV-seropositive. CDR3 bases: TGTCCCAGCAGCGATGCCGTGGACAGGGGGGAGACCCAGTACTTC. It yields the protein CPSSDAVDRGETQYF. The full variable domain, in which reference TRBV5-6 and TRBJ2-5 provide the parts outside the CDR3, is DAGVTQSPTHLIKTRGQQVTLRCSPKSGHDTVSWYQQALGQGPQFIFQYYEEEERQRGNFPDRFSGHQFPNYSSELNVNALLLGDSALYLCPSSDAVDRGETQYFGPGTRLLVL.